This note documents a single T cell receptor (beta chain) sequence. Its antigen is currently unknown. 60 Vbeta and 13 Jbeta primers were used in PCR. Clones were read by immunoSEQ multiplex PCR, and TCRdb kept only the in-frame ones, dropping some. Here the sample spans around 200,000 clones, more than 65% being singletons. This record belongs to a study of cytomegalovirus exposure and HLA in healthy donors. Broader study findings: TCR beta chains numbering some 160 were designated cytomegalovirus-associated. Several of the most significant clusters appeared, in a later analysis, to be linked to common viral pathogens. Later analysis showed TCR association rates varying by HLA locus, highest for DRB1 and lowest for HLA-C.

The CDR3 is made up of 16 amino acids. The germline V and J ends were trimmed by 0 bases and 1 base, with 12 bases remaining between them. Looked up from germline, CDR1 is SGDLS and CDR2 is YYNGEE. Each of the donors was a healthy bone marrow donor. The chain couples TRBV9 to TRBJ2-3; a weak D match, TRBD2 (5 bases). Sequencing input: PBMCs. The clonotype was recovered from a woman aged 25 to 45 in good health and CMV-seropositive. CDR3 region: CASSVEIGLRTDTQYF. DNA of the CDR3: TGTGCCAGCAGCGTAGAGATCGGACTTCGCACAGATACGCAGTATTTT.